This T cell receptor (beta chain) was profiled in a study of T cells in Graves' hyperthyroidism and ophthalmopathy. TCR beta CDR3 sequences were amplified from RNA transcripts. First-round RT-PCR of the TCR CDR3 relied on the HTBI primer set. A single record per CDR3 protein comes from TCRdb applying MiXCR to the multiplex PCR reads. In the table there are roughly 710,000 distinct CDR3 sequences, 30% to 40% of which are singletons. Germline CDR1 reads SEHNR; CDR2 reads FQNEAQ (reference sequence). The CDR3 consists of 15 residues. Trimming took 4 bases from V and 4 from J, leaving 16 bases between them. Each diagnosis drew on symptoms, thyroxine, TRAb, thyroid ultrasound and orbital computed tomography findings. Fresh 10 ml peripheral blood yielded PBMCs.

This chain uses TRBV7-9 with TRBJ1-2; D perhaps matches TRBD1 (6 bases). Sequenced: blood. This TCR was recovered from a woman aged 40-49 years with Graves' hyperthyroidism. CDR3 sequence: CASSSRTAGSYGYTF. CDR3 in DNA: TGTGCCAGCAGCTCTCGGACAGCGGGGAGCTATGGCTACACCTTC.